The sequence of this TCR beta chain was determined in a study of cytomegalovirus exposure and HLA in healthy donors. The germline V gene encodes CDR1 SGHDT and CDR2 YYEEEE. With V trimmed by 2 bases and J by 5 bases, 3 bases remained unmatched. This CDR3 has 13 amino acids. The PCR was carried out with 60 Vbeta primers and 13 Jbeta primers. The repertoire was sequenced with immunoSEQ multiplex PCR; TCRdb's copy has only in-frame clones and lacks some. The table records about 160,000 clones, 60% to 85% of them present only once. The chain is built from TRBV5-6 and TRBJ2-7, with 8 bases matching TRBD1. Specimen: PBMCs. The TCR originated in a woman between 45 and 60 years old in good health and CMV-seropositive. The CDR3 DNA is TGTGCCAGCAGCTTTTTACAGGGGGACGAGCAGTACTTC. Protein product: CASSFLQGDEQYF.